Reported below is one T cell receptor beta chain. Its cognate antigen is unknown. This record belongs to a study of identical twins. TCRdb recomputed calls from the 5' RACE reads with MiXCR, one row per CDR3 protein. This sample carries fewer than 500,000 distinct CDR3 sequences, approximately 25% of them seen once, and the ten largest clones take 2.9%. General study results and limits: Interpretation of the results relied on cross-sectional statistical analysis and not on following the same donors.

Germline CDR1 reads SGHDN; CDR2 reads FVKESK. The CDR3 runs 13 residues. J was trimmed by 10 bases and V by 0 bases; bases with no gene match: 3. This same sample was also taken into another study, of T cells expressing NK-cell markers. As that report states: The study drew TCR beta repertoires from sorted CD3+CD56+NKG2C+, CD3+CD56+NKG2C- and CD3+CD56-NKG2C+ T cells.

The chain combines TRBV14 with TRBJ2-3, with 8 bases identical to TRBD1. This receptor was obtained from a woman between 18 and 29 years old in good health. The sample taken for sequencing was CD4+ T cells sorted from blood. The DNA for the CDR3 is TGTGCCAGCAGCCAAGAGAGACAGGGGTCGCAGTATTTT. Its protein product is CASSQERQGSQYF. The whole variable domain, remainder taken from reference TRBV14 and TRBJ2-3, is EAGVTQFPSHSVIEKGQTVTLRCDPISGHDNLYWYRRVMGKEIKFLLHFVKESKQDESGMPNNRFLAERTGGTYSTLKVQPAELEDSGVYFCASSQERQGSQYFGPGTRLTVL.